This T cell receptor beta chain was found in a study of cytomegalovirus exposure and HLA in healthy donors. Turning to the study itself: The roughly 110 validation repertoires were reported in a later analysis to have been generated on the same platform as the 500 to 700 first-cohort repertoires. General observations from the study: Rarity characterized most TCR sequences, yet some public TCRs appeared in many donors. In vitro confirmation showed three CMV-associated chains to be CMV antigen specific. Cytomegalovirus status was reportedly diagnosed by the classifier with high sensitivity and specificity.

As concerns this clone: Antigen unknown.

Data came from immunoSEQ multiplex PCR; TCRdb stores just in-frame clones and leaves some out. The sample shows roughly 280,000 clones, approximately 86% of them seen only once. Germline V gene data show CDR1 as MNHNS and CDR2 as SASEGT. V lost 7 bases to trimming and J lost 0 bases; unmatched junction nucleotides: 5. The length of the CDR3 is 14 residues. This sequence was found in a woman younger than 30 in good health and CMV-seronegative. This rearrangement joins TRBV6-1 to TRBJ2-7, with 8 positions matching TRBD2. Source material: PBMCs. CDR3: CASIRREVSYEQYF. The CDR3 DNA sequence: TGTGCCAGCATTAGGCGGGAGGTCTCCTACGAGCAGTACTTC.